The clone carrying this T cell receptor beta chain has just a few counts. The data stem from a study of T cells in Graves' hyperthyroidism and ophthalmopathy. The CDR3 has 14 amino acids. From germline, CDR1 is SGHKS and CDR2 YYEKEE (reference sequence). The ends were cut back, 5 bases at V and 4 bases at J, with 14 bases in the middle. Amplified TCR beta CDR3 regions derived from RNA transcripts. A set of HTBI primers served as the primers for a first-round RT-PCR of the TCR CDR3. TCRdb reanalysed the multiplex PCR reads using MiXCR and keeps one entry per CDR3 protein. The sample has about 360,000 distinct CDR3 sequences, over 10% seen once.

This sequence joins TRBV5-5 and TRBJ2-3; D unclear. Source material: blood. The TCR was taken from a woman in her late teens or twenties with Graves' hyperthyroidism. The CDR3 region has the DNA TGTGCCAGCAGTCTTGAATTCAGACCAGATACGCAGTATTTT. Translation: CASSLEFRPDTQYF.